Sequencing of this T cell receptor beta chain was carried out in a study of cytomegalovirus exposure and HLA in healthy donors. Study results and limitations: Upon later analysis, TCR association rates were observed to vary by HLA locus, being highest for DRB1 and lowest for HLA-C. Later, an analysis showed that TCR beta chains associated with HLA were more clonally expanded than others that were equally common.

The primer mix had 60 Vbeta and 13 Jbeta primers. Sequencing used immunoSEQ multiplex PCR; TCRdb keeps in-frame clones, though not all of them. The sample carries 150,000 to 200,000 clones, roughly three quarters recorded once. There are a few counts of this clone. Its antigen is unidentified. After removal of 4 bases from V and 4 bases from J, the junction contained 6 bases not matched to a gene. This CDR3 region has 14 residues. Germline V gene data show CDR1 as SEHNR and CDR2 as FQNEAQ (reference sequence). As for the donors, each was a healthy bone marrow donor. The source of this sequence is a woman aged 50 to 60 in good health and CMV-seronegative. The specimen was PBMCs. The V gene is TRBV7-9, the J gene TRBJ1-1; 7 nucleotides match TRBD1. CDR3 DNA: TGTGCCAGCAGCTATGAAGGGGGCATCACTGAAGCTTTCTTT. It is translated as CASSYEGGITEAFF.